This T cell receptor (beta chain) was identified in a study of blood T cell repertoires in COVID-19. The authors' processing: Cell counts per sample came from amplifying reference gene primers. Libraries were prepared by immunoSEQ multiplex PCR; TCRdb keeps only in-frame clonotypes and omits some of them. The DNA was the basis for D and trimming; V, J and clone size are from that table. The sample includes fewer than 200,000 clones, under 85% seen only once; the top ten take 0.95% to 1.5%. Germline loops: CDR1 SGHDT, CDR2 YYEEEE. Unmatched junction bases numbered 11, after V lost 5 bases and J lost 7 bases. The CDR3 covers 16 residues.

The receptor was isolated from a man in his 60s who had recovered from COVID-19. The sample consisted of peripheral blood. V is TRBV5-6 and J is TRBJ1-6; 8 bases agree with TRBD1. The CDR3, as DNA: TGTGCCAGCAGGGGCCATGGGGGACAGGACAATTCACCCCTCCACTTT. It encodes CASRGHGGQDNSPLHF.